This T cell receptor (beta chain) was sequenced during a study of blood T cell repertoires in COVID-19. The overall study: Material from acute and convalescent COVID-19 was sourced from the United States, Italy and Spain. Sample material is recorded as cDNA or gDNA derived from T cells, B-cell-depleted T cells, or PBMCs.

This clone came up a few times. Source study methods: Reference gene primer amplification in the assay estimated nucleated cell counts. TCRdb's table, derived via immunoSEQ multiplex PCR, lists solely in-frame clones and lacks some. D and trimming were read from the DNA, whereas the V and J calls and clone size are those reported in that table. The sample has about 150,000 clones, 75% to 90% seen once. The CDR3 consists of 14 residues. Germline CDR1 is MNHEY and CDR2 is SMNVEV (reference sequence). J lost 3 bases, V lost 6 bases, and 4 bases had no gene match. This clonotype was sampled from a woman between 35 and 50 years old with acute or convalescent COVID-19. Sequencing was performed on peripheral blood. V is TRBV27 and J is TRBJ2-1, with 8 bases lining up with TRBD1. CDR3 sequence reads: CASSGQGNYNEQFF. The CDR3 nucleotides are TGTGCCAGCAGCGGACAGGGTAACTACAATGAGCAGTTCTTC.